Listed here are 9 T cell receptor beta chains from one sample, sequenced in a study of T cell changes during pregnancy in multiple sclerosis. Clones were read by immunoSEQ multiplex PCR, and TCRdb kept only the in-frame ones, dropping some. Among tens of thousands of clones listed, around nine tenths were seen once. This material consisted of CD4+ T cells from peripheral blood mononuclear cells, taken in the second trimester of pregnancy. These receptors came from a female donor with multiple sclerosis, enrolled in a pregnancy study.

The chain joins TRBV18 to TRBJ1-2, with TRBD1 matching 8 bases. The CDR3 contains 15 residues. Losses at the gene ends were 3 bases for V and 7 bases for J; bases not matched to a gene: 10. Germline CDR1 KGHSH, CDR2 LQKENI. This CDR3 is CASSPLTGDLRGYTF. CDR3 nucleotides: TGTGCCAGCTCACCGCTGACAGGGGACTTACGTGGCTACACCTTC.

J is TRBJ2-5 and V is TRBV5-1, with TRBD1 identical over 7 bases. CDR1 and CDR2 (germline): SGHRS, YFSETQ. V gave up 4 bases and J gave up 2 bases; unmatched junction bases: 5. There are 14 residues in the CDR3. This CDR3 is CASSAGTAQETQYF. The CDR3 DNA follows: TGCGCCAGCAGCGCAGGGACAGCGCAAGAGACCCAGTACTTC. The complete variable domain, with remaining parts taken from reference TRBV5-1 and TRBJ2-5, reads KAGVTQTPRYLIKTRGQQVTLSCSPISGHRSVSWYQQTPGQGLQFLFEYFSETQRNKGNFPGRFSGRQFSNSRSEMNVSTLELGDSALYLCASSAGTAQETQYFGPGTRLLVL.

The chain links TRBV4-1 to TRBJ2-1; 7 nucleotides align to TRBD1. V lost 2 bases and J lost 4; bases outside the gene matches: 8. Looked up from germline, CDR1 is MGHRA and CDR2 is YSYEKL. The CDR3 loop spans 16 amino acids. CDR3: CASSQRLGGDYNEQFF. The DNA for the CDR3 is TGCGCCAGCAGCCAACGCCTAGGGGGCGATTACAATGAGCAGTTCTTC.

CDR3 loop: CSARSRLGYTF. In DNA, the CDR3 is TGCAGTGCCAGATCTAGGCTTGGCTACACCTTC. The V call is TRBV20-1, the J call TRBJ1-2; unclear D gene. The CDR3 is made up of 11 amino acids. Germline loops: CDR1 DFQATT, CDR2 SNEGSKA (reference sequence). V lost 6 bases, J lost 7 bases, and 12 bases lay in between.

The chain combines TRBV28 with TRBJ1-4; 9 positions match TRBD1. There are 17 residues in the CDR3. The germline gives CDR1 MDHEN, CDR2 SYDVKM. Losses at the gene ends were 8 bases for V and 0 bases for J; bases not matched to a gene: 10. The CDR3 nucleotides read TGTGCCAGCTTTTCCGGGACAGGGCGAACAACTAATGAAAAACTGTTTTTT. Translated: CASFSGTGRTTNEKLFF.

The CDR3 DNA sequence: TGTGCCAGCAGCCTACTAGCGTTTGGGGAGCTGTTTTTT. Translation: CASSLLAFGELFF. The chain recombines TRBV11-3 with TRBJ2-2; 7 nucleotides align to TRBD2. The CDR3 runs 13 residues. Germline V lookup: CDR1 SGHNT, CDR2 YENEEA. The V and J ends lost 5 bases and 8 bases, in that order; junction bases with no gene match: 5.

V gene TRBV28 combines with J gene TRBJ2-7; D possibly corresponds to TRBD2 (6 bases). The CDR3 has 16 residues. Deletions cut 6 bases from V and 9 bases from J, with 27 bases between. Germline V gene sequence: CDR1 MDHEN, CDR2 SYDVKM. CDR3 amino acids: CASSPTGGLAYLGQYF. The CDR3 DNA reads as TGTGCCAGCAGCCCCACCGGCGGGCTAGCGTATCTTGGGCAGTACTTC.

The DNA for the CDR3 is TGTGCCAGCTCACCCGGACTAGCGGGGGGGAACACAGATACGCAGTATTTT. The encoded protein is CASSPGLAGGNTDTQYF. The chain links TRBV18 to TRBJ2-3; 15 bases align to TRBD2. The CDR3 is 17 residues long. Unmatched junction bases numbered 3, after V lost 3 bases and J lost 2 bases. Germline assignment: CDR1 KGHSH and CDR2 LQKENI.

V usage is TRBV6-5 and J usage is TRBJ1-1; D may be TRBD1 (5 bases). Germline-derived CDR1 and CDR2 are MNHEY and SVGAGI. Trimming left V 4 bases short and J 5 bases short, with 11 bases between. CDR3 length equals 13 residues. The CDR3 sequence: CASSFLKGTEAFF. In nucleotides, the CDR3 is TGTGCCAGCAGTTTCCTTAAGGGGACTGAAGCTTTCTTT.